The 12 T cell receptor beta chains below all came from one sample that was sequenced in a study of T cells in Graves' hyperthyroidism and ophthalmopathy. Template material for amplifying TCR beta CDR3 regions consisted of RNA transcripts. The study used the HTBI primer set for a first-round RT-PCR of the TCR CDR3. TCRdb reprocessed the multiplex PCR reads via MiXCR and lists one record per CDR3 protein. The data contain under 450,000 distinct CDR3 sequences, about 15% of them seen just once; the ten biggest clones take up about 14%. The source material was blood. The receptors stem from a woman aged 18-29 years with Graves' hyperthyroidism.

On this clonotype itself: This clone may be a read error of a much larger clone one base away. The V call is TRBV3-1, the J call TRBJ2-1; the match to TRBD1 covers 11 bases. V was clipped by 4 bases and J by 3 bases; unmatched bases: 2. Germline V lookup: CDR1 LGHDT, CDR2 YNNKEL (reference sequence). The length of the CDR3 is 15 residues. The CDR3 protein is CASSRGQGGYNEQFF. The CDR3 nucleotides are TGTGCCAGCAGCCGGGGACAGGGGGGCTACAATGAGCAGTTCTTC.

The chain combines TRBV6-5 with TRBJ2-3, with D unresolved. V was clipped by 4 bases and J by 0 bases, with 8 bases between them. The CDR3 spans 14 residues. Germline V gene sequence: CDR1 MNHEY, CDR2 SVGAGI. The CDR3 coding sequence is TGTGCCAGCAGTTTACTTGCGAGCACAGATACGCAGTATTTT. Its translation is CASSLLASTDTQYF.

This clonotype was seen more than once but under ten times. The rearrangement uses TRBV19 and TRBJ2-1; 15 bases line up with TRBD2. The CDR3 extends over 18 amino acids. V shed 6 bases, J shed 4 bases, and the junction held 10 bases outside the gene matches. The germline V gene encodes CDR1 LNHDA and CDR2 SQIVND (reference sequence). CDR3 DNA: TGTGCCAGTAGATCCCGGACTAGCGGGAGGGCGGCTTACAATGAGCAGTTCTTC. Its protein product is CASRSRTSGRAAYNEQFF. Full variable domain (remainder filled in from reference TRBV19 and TRBJ2-1): DGGITQSPKYLFRKEGQNVTLSCEQNLNHDAMYWYRQDPGQGLRLIYYSQIVNDFQKGDIAEGYSVSREKKESFPLTVTSAQKNPTAFYLCASRSRTSGRAAYNEQFFGPGTRLTVL.

V is TRBV20-1 and J is TRBJ2-7, with 8 bases lining up with TRBD2. The J call is in doubt because the DNA end fits TRBJ2-1 better. The CDR3 is 14 residues long. The germline V gene encodes CDR1 DFQATT and CDR2 SNEGSKA (reference sequence). As DNA, the CDR3 is TGCAGTGCTAGATCCGCCAGCGGGGGATACGAGCAGTTCTTC. This codes for CSARSASGGYEQFF.

This clonotype was seen at least ten times. The chain carries TRBV20-1 and TRBJ2-3, with D possibly being TRBD2 (7 bases). The CDR3 contains 16 residues. V lost 1 base, J lost 2 bases, and 16 bases lay in between. CDR1 is DFQATT, CDR2 SNEGSKA, per germline (reference sequence). The CDR3 DNA follows: TGCAGTGCTAGAGTGTGGCGGGGGCGCCTCACAGATACGCAGTATTTT. Protein sequence: CSARVWRGRLTDTQYF.

This clonotype was seen repeatedly, ten times or more. The chain carries TRBV6-1 and TRBJ2-7; D gene unclear. The CDR3 runs to 12 residues. Per the germline V gene, CDR1 is MNHNS and CDR2 is SASEGT. Trimming shortened V by 0 bases and J by 5 bases, and 5 bases separated the two germline ends. Written as DNA, the CDR3 is TGTGCCAGCAGTGAAGCTGGGGACGAGCAGTACTTC. Translation: CASSEAGDEQYF.

This clonotype was recorded at least ten times. The rearrangement links TRBV20-1 to TRBJ1-5; the D gene is possibly TRBD1 (6 bases). Deletions cut 5 bases from V and 3 bases from J, with 11 bases between. The CDR3 is 13 residues long. The germline V gene encodes CDR1 DFQATT and CDR2 SNEGSKA (reference sequence). CDR3 region: CSAQDSINQPQHF. CDR3 nucleotides: TGCAGTGCTCAGGACAGCATCAATCAGCCCCAGCATTTT.

Only a few counts were recorded for this clonotype. The rearrangement links TRBV4-1 to TRBJ1-1; D unclear. In germline, CDR1 is MGHRA, CDR2 YSYEKL. The CDR3 loop spans 15 amino acids. Trimming took 1 base from V and 2 from J, leaving 11 bases between them. The DNA of the CDR3 is TGCGCCAGCAGCCAAGCGCCCAAATTTAACACTGAAGCTTTCTTT. Amino acid sequence: CASSQAPKFNTEAFF.

This clonotype has ten or more counts. The rearrangement uses TRBV6-2 or TRBV6-3 and TRBJ2-1; D gene uncertain. The CDR3 runs to 14 residues. Germline V gene data show CDR1 as MNHEY and CDR2 as SVGEGT. The V end was cut by 6 bases, the J end by 11 bases, with 20 bases between. The CDR3 is CASRTPFPISQQFF. CDR3 in DNA: TGTGCCAGCAGAACCCCCTTTCCAATTTCGCAGCAGTTCTTC.

In its sample, this clonotype was seen a few times. V is TRBV20-1 and J is TRBJ2-7; weak D call: TRBD1 (6 bases). This CDR3 is 17 amino acids long. The germline gives CDR1 DFQATT, CDR2 SNEGSKA (reference sequence). V gave up 2 bases and J gave up 0 bases, with 20 bases separating them. The CDR3 DNA follows: TGCAGTGCTAGATGGAAGGGTTGGGGGCGAAACTCCTACGAGCAGTACTTC. This translates into CSARWKGWGRNSYEQYF.

The table lists this clonotype with a few counts. The rearrangement links TRBV4-3 to TRBJ1-2, with 9 nucleotides matching TRBD1. The CDR3 extends over 15 amino acids. V shed 1 base and J 2 bases; nucleotides not matched to a gene: 2. Germline V gene data show CDR1 as LGHNA and CDR2 as YSLEER. The CDR3 sequence is CASSQAGQGNYGYTF. The DNA of the CDR3 is TGCGCCAGCAGCCAAGCGGGACAGGGAAACTATGGCTACACCTTC.

The chain combines TRBV19 with TRBJ1-5, with TRBD1 identical over 7 bases. The CDR3 loop spans 16 amino acids. Germline CDR1 LNHDA, CDR2 SQIVND (reference sequence). Trimming took 7 bases from V and 1 from J; bases not matched to a gene: 10. The CDR3, as DNA: TGTGCCAGTATGCCTCGGCAGGGGGGAAGCAATCAGCCCCAGCATTTT. Translating it yields CASMPRQGGSNQPQHF.